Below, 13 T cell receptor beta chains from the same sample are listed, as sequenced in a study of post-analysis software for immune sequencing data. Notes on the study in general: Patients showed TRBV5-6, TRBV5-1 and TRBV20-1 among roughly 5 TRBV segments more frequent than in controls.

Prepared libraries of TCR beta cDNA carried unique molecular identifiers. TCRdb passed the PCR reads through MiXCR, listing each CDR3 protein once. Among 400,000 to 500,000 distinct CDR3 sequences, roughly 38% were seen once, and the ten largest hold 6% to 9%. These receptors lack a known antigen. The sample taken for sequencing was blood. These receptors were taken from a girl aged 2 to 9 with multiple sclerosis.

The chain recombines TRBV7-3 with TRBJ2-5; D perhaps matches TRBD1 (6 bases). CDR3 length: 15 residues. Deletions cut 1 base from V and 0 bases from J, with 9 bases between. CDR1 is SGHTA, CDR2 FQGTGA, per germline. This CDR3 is CASSLKPGDQETQYF. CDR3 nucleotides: TGTGCCAGCAGCTTAAAGCCAGGGGACCAAGAGACCCAGTACTTC.

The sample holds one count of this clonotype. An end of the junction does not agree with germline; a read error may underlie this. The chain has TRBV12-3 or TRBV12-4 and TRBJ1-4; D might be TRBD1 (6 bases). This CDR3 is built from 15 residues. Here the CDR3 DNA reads TGTGCCAGCAGGTACAGGGAGGCAACTAATGAAAAACGGTTTTTT. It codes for CASRYREATNEKRFF.

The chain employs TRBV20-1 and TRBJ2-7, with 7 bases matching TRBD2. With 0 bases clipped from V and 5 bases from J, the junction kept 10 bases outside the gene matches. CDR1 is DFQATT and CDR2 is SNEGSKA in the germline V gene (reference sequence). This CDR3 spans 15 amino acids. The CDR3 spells CSAREMAGEINEQYF. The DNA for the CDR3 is TGCAGTGCTAGAGAAATGGCGGGAGAAATAAACGAGCAGTACTTC.

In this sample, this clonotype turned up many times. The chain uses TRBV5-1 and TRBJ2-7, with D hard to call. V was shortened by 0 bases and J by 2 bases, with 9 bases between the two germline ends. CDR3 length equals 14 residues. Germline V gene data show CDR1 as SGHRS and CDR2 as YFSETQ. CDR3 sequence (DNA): TGCGCCAGCAGCTTGGTCGTTCAGCCCTACGAGCAGTACTTC. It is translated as CASSLVVQPYEQYF.

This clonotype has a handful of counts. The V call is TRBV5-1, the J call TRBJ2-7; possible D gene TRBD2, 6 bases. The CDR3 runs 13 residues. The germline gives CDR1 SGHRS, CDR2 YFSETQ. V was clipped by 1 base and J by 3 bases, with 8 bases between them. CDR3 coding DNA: TGCGCCAGCAGCTTGCACGGGGGCTACGAGCAGTACTTC. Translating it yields CASSLHGGYEQYF.

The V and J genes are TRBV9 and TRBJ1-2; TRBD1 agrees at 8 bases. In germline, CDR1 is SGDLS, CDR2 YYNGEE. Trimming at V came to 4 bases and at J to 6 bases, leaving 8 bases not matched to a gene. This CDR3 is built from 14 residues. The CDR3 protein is CASSTGQGNNGYTF. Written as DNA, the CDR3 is TGTGCCAGCAGCACCGGACAGGGTAATAATGGCTACACCTTC.

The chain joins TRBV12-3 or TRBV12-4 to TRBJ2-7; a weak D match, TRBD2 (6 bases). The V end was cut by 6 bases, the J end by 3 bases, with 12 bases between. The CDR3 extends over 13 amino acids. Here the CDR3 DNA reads TGTGCCAGCAGACCGGGGGTATACTACGAGCAGTACTTC. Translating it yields CASRPGVYYEQYF.

CDR3 bases: TGTGCCATCAGGGAAGGGACAGGTTTCAATCAGCCCCAGCATTTT. Encoded protein: CAIREGTGFNQPQHF. The rearrangement uses TRBV10-3 and TRBJ1-5, with 8 bases aligning to TRBD1. Germline-derived CDR1 and CDR2 are ENHRY and SYGVKD. V lost 6 bases to trimming and J lost 3 bases; unmatched junction nucleotides: 7. The CDR3 is made up of 15 amino acids.

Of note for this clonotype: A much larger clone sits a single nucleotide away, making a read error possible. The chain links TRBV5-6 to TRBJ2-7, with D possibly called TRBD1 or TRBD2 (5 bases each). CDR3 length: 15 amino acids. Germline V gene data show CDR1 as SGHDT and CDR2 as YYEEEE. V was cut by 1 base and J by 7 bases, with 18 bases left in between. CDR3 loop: CASSLSGTPYNEQYF. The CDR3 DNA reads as TGTGCCAGCAGCTTGTCCGGGACCCCTTACAATGAGCAGTACTTC.

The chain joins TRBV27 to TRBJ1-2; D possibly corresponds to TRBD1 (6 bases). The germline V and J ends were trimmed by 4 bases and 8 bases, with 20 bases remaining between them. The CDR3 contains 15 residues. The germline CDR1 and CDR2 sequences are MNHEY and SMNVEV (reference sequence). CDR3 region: CASSSYPRGPRGYTF. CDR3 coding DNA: TGTGCCAGCAGTTCGTACCCCAGGGGCCCGCGGGGCTACACCTTC.

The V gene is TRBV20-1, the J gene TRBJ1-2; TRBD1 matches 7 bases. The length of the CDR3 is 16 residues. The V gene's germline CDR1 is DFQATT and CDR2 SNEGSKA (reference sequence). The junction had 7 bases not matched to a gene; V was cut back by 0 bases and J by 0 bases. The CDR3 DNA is TGCAGTGCTAGAGATCGGACAGGAGCAGCTAACTATGGCTACACCTTC. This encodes CSARDRTGAANYGYTF.

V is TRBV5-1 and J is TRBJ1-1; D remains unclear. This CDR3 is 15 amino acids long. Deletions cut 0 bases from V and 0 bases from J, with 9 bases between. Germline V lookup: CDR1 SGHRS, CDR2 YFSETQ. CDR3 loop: CASSLVPELNTEAFF. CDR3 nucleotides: TGCGCCAGCAGCTTGGTACCAGAACTGAACACTGAAGCTTTCTTT.

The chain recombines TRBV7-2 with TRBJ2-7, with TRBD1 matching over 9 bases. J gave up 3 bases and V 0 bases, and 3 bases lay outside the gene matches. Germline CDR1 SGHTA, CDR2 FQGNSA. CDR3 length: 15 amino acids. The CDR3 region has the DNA TGTGCCAGCAGCTTAGCCGTGGGACAGGGCTACGAGCAGTACTTC. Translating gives CASSLAVGQGYEQYF. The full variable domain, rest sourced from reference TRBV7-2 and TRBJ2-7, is GAGVSQSPSNKVTEKGKDVELRCDPISGHTALYWYRQSLGQGLEFLIYFQGNSAPDKSGLPSDRFSAERTGGSVSTLTIQRTQQEDSAVYLCASSLAVGQGYEQYFGPGTRLTVT.